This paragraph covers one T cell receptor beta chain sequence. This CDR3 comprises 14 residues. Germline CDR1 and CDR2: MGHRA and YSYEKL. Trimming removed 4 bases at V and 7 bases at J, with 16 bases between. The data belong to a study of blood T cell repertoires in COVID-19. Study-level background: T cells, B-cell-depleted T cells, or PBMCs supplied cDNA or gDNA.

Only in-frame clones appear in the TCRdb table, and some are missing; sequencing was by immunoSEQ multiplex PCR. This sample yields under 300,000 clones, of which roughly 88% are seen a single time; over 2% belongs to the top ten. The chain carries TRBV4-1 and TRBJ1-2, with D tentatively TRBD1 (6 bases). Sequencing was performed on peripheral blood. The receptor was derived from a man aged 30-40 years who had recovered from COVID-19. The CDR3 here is CASSPEAGVGGYTF. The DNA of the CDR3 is TGCGCCAGCAGCCCCGAGGCAGGGGTGGGTGGCTACACCTTC.